This T cell receptor beta chain stems from a study of long-term antiretroviral therapy in people with HIV. General study results and limits: The repertoire was dominated at all time points by clones expanded before ART.

The assay used was immunoSEQ (version v3.0), run at survey level. Libraries were prepared by immunoSEQ multiplex PCR; TCRdb keeps only in-frame clonotypes and omits some of them. There are 30,000 to 40,000 clones in the sample; around 79% occur only once, and 3% to 3.5% lies in the top ten. Germline CDR1 reads SGHNT; CDR2 reads YYREEE (reference sequence). Trimming stripped 0 bases from V and 3 bases from J, with 9 bases between. This CDR3 region has 14 residues. HIV-positive participants all received treatment in the United States. About this clone itself: The target antigen is unknown.

Sequenced material: unsorted PBMCs, taken 3 years after starting antiretroviral therapy. The clonotype was recovered from a man between 50 and 59 years old with HIV. The rearrangement joins TRBV5-4 to TRBJ1-1, with a possible D match to TRBD1 (6 bases). DNA for the CDR3: TGTGCCAGCAGCTTGGCGGGGGCGGACACTGAAGCTTTCTTT. It translates to CASSLAGADTEAFF.